The 10 T cell receptor beta chains in this list originate from one sample, sequenced in a study of OX40 agonist ivuxolimab in advanced cancers. Using immunoSEQ multiplex PCR, the repertoire was profiled, and TCRdb retains in-frame clones only, with some absent. The data hold fewer than 25,000 clones, with over 80% observed a single time. This specimen was CD4+ or CD8+ T cells sorted from blood, taken in a trial of the OX40 agonist ivuxolimab. These receptors originate from an adult with an advanced solid tumor such as melanoma, head and neck, liver or kidney cancer.

The chain links TRBV2 to TRBJ2-4; D could derive from TRBD1 or TRBD2 (5 bases each). CDR3 length equals 16 residues. Trimming removed 1 base from V and 4 bases from J, with 14 bases in between. Germline CDR1 and CDR2: SNHLY and FYNNEI. As DNA, the CDR3 is TGTGCCAGCAGTGAAGTCGGGGACGGAGAGAAAAACATTCAGTACTTC. Translation: CASSEVGDGEKNIQYF. The full variable domain, its missing parts supplied by reference TRBV2 and TRBJ2-4, is EPEVTQTPSHQVTQMGQEVILRCVPISNHLYFYWYRQILGQKVEFLVSFYNNEISEKSEIFDDQFSVERPDGSNFTLKIRSTKLEDSAMYFCASSEVGDGEKNIQYFGAGTRLSVL.

The genes are TRBV5-1 and TRBJ2-7, with D perhaps matching TRBD1 or TRBD2 (7 bases each). Germline CDR1 is SGHRS and CDR2 is YFSETQ. This CDR3 spans 15 amino acids. V lost 2 bases to trimming and J lost 2 bases, with 14 bases between them. The CDR3, as DNA: TGCGCCAGCAGCTTTGACAGGGAGGGGACCTACGAGCAGTACTTC. Its translation is CASSFDREGTYEQYF.

A few counts support this clone. The chain has TRBV9 and TRBJ2-6; D unclear. There are 15 residues in the CDR3. CDR1 is SGDLS, CDR2 YYNGEE, per germline. Trimming pared 0 bases from V and 2 bases from J, leaving 6 bases between. The CDR3, as DNA: TGTGCCAGCAGCGTAGAGGCAGCTGGGGCCAACGTCCTGACTTTC. Translation: CASSVEAAGANVLTF.

This clone has a single count. The chain couples TRBV14 to TRBJ2-7, with 7 bases lining up with TRBD1. CDR1 SGHDN and CDR2 FVKESK come from the germline V gene. This CDR3 contains 16 residues. The junction had 7 bases not matched to a gene; V was cut back by 0 bases and J by 2 bases. The chain's CDR3 is CASSQERTGKTYEQYF. DNA for the CDR3: TGTGCCAGCAGCCAAGAACGGACAGGAAAAACCTACGAGCAGTACTTC.

This clone was detected once. The chain employs TRBV7-9 and TRBJ2-6, with 8 bases fitting TRBD2. V shed 2 bases, J shed 2 bases, and the junction held 11 bases outside the gene matches. This CDR3 comprises 19 residues. Per germline, CDR1 SEHNR and CDR2 FQNEAQ (reference sequence). CDR3 region: CASSLPEGHGRAGANVLTF. CDR3 nucleotides: TGTGCCAGCAGCTTACCCGAGGGGCACGGGAGGGCTGGGGCCAACGTCCTGACTTTC. Full variable domain (missing parts from reference TRBV7-9 and TRBJ2-6): DTGVSQNPRHKITKRGQNVTFRCDPISEHNRLYWYRQTLGQGPEFLTYFQNEAQLEKSRLLSDRFSAERPKGSFSTLEIQRTEQGDSAMYLCASSLPEGHGRAGANVLTFGAGSRLTVL.

The chain is built from TRBV19 and TRBJ1-5, with D perhaps matching TRBD1 (6 bases). V shed 2 bases and J shed 4 bases, with 9 bases lying between them. This CDR3 spans 14 amino acids. Germline CDR1 and CDR2: LNHDA and SQIVND (reference sequence). CDR3 residues: CASSIRQGNQPQHF. CDR3 in DNA: TGTGCCAGTAGTATACGTCAGGGGAATCAGCCCCAGCATTTT.

DNA for the CDR3: TGTGCCAGCAGTTCCAGCGGGGGCTACGAGCAGTACTTC. Residues: CASSSSGGYEQYF. The chain has TRBV6-5 and TRBJ2-7, with 8 bases fitting TRBD2. The CDR3 totals 13 residues. CDR1 and CDR2 from the germline V gene are MNHEY and SVGAGI. The J segment lost 3 bases and the V segment lost 4 bases, leaving 2 bases of the junction unmatched.

The chain couples TRBV6-6 to TRBJ2-7; D is undetermined. V lost 4 bases to trimming and J lost 0 bases, with 10 bases between them. CDR3 length: 14 amino acids. Per germline, CDR1 MNHNY and CDR2 SVGAGI (reference sequence). The CDR3 bases are TGTGCCAGCAGTTCCACACAGAGCTCCTACGAGCAGTACTTC. This sequence encodes CASSSTQSSYEQYF.

This chain connects TRBV2 to TRBJ2-7, with D possibly matching TRBD2 (6 bases). This CDR3 is 16 amino acids long. The germline V gene has CDR1 SNHLY and CDR2 FYNNEI. V lost 4 bases and J 4 bases, leaving 20 bases between the germline ends. The CDR3 DNA reads TGTGCCAGCAGTGCCGACTGGCGGGATGGATGGTACGAGCAGTACTTC. Protein product: CASSADWRDGWYEQYF. The full variable domain, its missing parts supplied by reference TRBV2 and TRBJ2-7, is EPEVTQTPSHQVTQMGQEVILRCVPISNHLYFYWYRQILGQKVEFLVSFYNNEISEKSEIFDDQFSVERPDGSNFTLKIRSTKLEDSAMYFCASSADWRDGWYEQYFGPGTRLTVT.

J is TRBJ2-3 and V is TRBV4-2; 7 bases fit TRBD2. The CDR3 spans 17 residues. Germline CDR1 is LGHNA and CDR2 is YNFKEQ. The V gene end was trimmed by 0 bases and the J gene end by 2 bases; junction bases not matched to a gene: 8. The CDR3: CASSQDRPGLLTDTQYF. The CDR3 DNA reads as TGTGCCAGCAGCCAAGATCGACCGGGACTACTCACAGATACGCAGTATTTT.